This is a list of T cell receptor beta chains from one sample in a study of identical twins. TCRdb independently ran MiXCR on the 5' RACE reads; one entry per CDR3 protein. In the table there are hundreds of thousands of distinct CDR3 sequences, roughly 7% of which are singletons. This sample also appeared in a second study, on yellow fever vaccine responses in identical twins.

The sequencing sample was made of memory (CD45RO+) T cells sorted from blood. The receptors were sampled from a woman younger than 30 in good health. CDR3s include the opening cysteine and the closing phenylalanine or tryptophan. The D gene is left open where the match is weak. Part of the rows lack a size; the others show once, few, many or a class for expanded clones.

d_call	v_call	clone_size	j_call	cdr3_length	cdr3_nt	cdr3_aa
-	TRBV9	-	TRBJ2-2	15	TGTGCCAGCAGCGTAGGGACCCTAAACACCGGGGAGCTGTTTTTT	CASSVGTLNTGELFF
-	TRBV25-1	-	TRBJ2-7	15	TGTGCCAGCAGTGAATTATTGGCTTTCTCCTACGAGCAGTACTTC	CASSELLAFSYEQYF
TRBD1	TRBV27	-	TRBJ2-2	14	TGTGCCAGCAGGGACAGGGGGTTCACCGGGGAGCTGTTTTTT	CASRDRGFTGELFF
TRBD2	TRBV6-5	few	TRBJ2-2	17	TGTGCCAGCAGTTACCCCGGTCAGCGGGGTAACACCGGGGAGCTGTTTTTT	CASSYPGQRGNTGELFF
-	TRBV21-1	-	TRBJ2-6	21	TGTGCCAGCAGCAAAGTGCGTGATCCCACACTAGCGTGGTCTGGGGCCAACGTCCTGACTTTC	CASSKVRDPTLAWSGANVLTF
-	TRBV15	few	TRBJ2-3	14	TGTGCCACCAGCAGCACCAGGGTCACAGATACGCAGTATTTT	CATSSTRVTDTQYF
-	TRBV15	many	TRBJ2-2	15	TGTGCCACCAGCTTCGGAGCTGGGGACACCGGGGAGCTGTTTTTT	CATSFGAGDTGELFF
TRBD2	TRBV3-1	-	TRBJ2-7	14	TGTGCCAGCAGCCTCTGGACAGCGGGAGGCGAGCAGTACTTC	CASSLWTAGGEQYF
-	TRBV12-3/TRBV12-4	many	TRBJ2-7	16	TGTGCCAGCAGTTTCGAGGTTGCTTCGGGAGTCGGCGAGCAGTACTTC	CASSFEVASGVGEQYF
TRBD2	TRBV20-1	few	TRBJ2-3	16	TGCAGTGCTAGAGTACCCCTGGGACTAGCCGCAGATACGCAGTATTTT	CSARVPLGLAADTQYF
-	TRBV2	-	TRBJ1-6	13	TGTGCCAGCAGTGCAGGGAAGAATTCACCCCTCCACTTT	CASSAGKNSPLHF
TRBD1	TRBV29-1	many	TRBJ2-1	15	TGCAGCGTTGTCAGGGGACAGGTTGCCTACAATGAGCAGTTCTTC	CSVVRGQVAYNEQFF
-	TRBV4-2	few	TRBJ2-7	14	TGTGCCAGCAGCCAAGGGGAAGGGGGCTACGAGCAGTACTTC	CASSQGEGGYEQYF
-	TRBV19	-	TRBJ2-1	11	TGTGCCAGTAGTGAGGCCAATGAGCAGTTCTTC	CASSEANEQFF